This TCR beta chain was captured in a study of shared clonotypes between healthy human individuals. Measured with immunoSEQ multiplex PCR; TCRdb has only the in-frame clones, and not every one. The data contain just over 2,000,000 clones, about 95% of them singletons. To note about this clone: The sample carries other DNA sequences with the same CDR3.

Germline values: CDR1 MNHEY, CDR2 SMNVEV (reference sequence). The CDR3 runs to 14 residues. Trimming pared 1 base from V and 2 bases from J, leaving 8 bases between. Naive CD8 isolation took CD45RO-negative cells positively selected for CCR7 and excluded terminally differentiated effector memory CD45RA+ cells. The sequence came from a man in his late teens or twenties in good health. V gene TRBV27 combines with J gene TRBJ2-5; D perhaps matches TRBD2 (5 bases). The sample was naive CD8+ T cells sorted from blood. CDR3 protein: CASSLWGDQETQYF. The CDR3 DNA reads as TGTGCCAGCAGTTTATGGGGAGATCAAGAGACCCAGTACTTC.